The sequence of this T cell receptor (beta chain) was determined in a study of cytomegalovirus exposure and HLA in healthy donors. PCR employed 60 Vbeta and 13 Jbeta primers. Per the original methods: In a later analysis, roughly 11 million of tens of millions of unique beta chains occurred in at least two donors. Generated by immunoSEQ multiplex PCR, the TCRdb table keeps only in-frame clones and is missing some. The DNA was the basis for D and trimming; V, J and clone size are from that table. The table includes 200,000 to 250,000 clones, 82% detected once. Losses at the gene ends were 4 bases for V and 11 bases for J; bases not matched to a gene: 1. Per germline, CDR1 LNHDA and CDR2 SQIVND (reference sequence). CDR3 size: 11 residues.

V is TRBV19 and J is TRBJ1-1, with 10 bases matching TRBD1. This clonotype originated in a woman aged 40 to 49 in good health and CMV-seronegative. Sample: PBMCs. CDR3 sequence reads: CASSTGQGAFF. DNA for the CDR3: TGTGCCAGTAGTACGGGACAGGGGGCTTTCTTT.